This T cell receptor beta chain was captured by sequencing in a study of CXCR3-negative and CXCR3-positive naive CD8 T cells. Whole-study findings and limits: CXCR3-negative naive cells had less hydrophobic TRB CDR3s than did CXCR3-positive naive cells. Each naive subset displayed comparably high diversity, whereas memory CD8+ cells displayed much lower diversity.

The libraries of TRB cDNA were constructed through 5' RACE using UMI labels. After re-calling the 5' RACE reads, TCRdb lists one entry per CDR3 protein, DNA absent. The sample has some 130,000 distinct CDR3 sequences. Of note for this clonotype: Antigen unknown.

This sequence was found in a human donor in good health. Some clones in this sample may be carry-over from other donors' samples. Sequencing was done on a sample of naive CXCR3+ CD8+ T cells from blood. Subset noted: CD45RO-CCR7+CD27+CD95- naive CD8+ T cells expressing CXCR3 (TNR3+).

This CDR3 is CASSSDTLPNYGYTF. The chain is built from TRBV6-6 and TRBJ1-2. The germline V gene encodes CDR1 MNHNY and CDR2 SVGAGI (reference sequence). The CDR3 runs 15 residues.